This T cell receptor (beta chain) comes out of a study of T cells in Graves' hyperthyroidism and ophthalmopathy. Study in general: The blood sample was taken at first diagnosis, before treatment began.

Using RNA transcripts as the source, TCR beta CDR3 regions were amplified. The TCR CDR3 was amplified in a first-round RT-PCR using the HTBI primer set. MiXCR, applied by TCRdb to the multiplex PCR reads, yields one record per CDR3 protein. The table has approximately 530,000 distinct CDR3 sequences, over 15% seen once. This clonotype came up many times. Disease duration under 2 months; hyperthyroidism patients were aged 18 to 65. Clinical symptoms, serum thyroxine, TRAb, thyroid ultrasound and orbital computed tomography established diagnosis. CDR3 length equals 11 residues. CDR1 and CDR2 from the germline V gene are DFQATT and SNEGSKA (reference sequence). V lost 6 bases, J lost 4 bases, and 10 bases lay in between.

Sequencing used blood. The TCR originated in a woman in her late teens or twenties with Graves' hyperthyroidism. V is TRBV20-1 and J is TRBJ2-7; D is ambiguous. The CDR3 loop is CSAPVGYEQYF. CDR3 coding DNA: TGCAGTGCCCCCGTGGGATACGAGCAGTACTTC.